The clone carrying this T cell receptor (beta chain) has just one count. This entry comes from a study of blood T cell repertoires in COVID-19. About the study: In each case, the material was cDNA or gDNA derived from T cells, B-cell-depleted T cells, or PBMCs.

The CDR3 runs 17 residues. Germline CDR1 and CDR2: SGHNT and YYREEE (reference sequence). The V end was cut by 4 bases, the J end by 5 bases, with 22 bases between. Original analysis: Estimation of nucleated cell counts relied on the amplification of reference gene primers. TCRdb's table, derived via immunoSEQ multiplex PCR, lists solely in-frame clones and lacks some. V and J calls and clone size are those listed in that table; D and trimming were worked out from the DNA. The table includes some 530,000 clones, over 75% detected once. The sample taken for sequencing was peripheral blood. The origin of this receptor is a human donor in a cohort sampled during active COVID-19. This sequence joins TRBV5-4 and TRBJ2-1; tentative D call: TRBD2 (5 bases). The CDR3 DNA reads TGTGCCAGCAGCCCCCCCGTTCGGGGATTTGTGAACAATGAGCAGTTCTTC. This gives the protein CASSPPVRGFVNNEQFF. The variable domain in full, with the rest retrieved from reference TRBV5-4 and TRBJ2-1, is ETGVTQSPTHLIKTRGQQVTLRCSSQSGHNTVSWYQQALGQGPQFIFQYYREEENGRGNFPPRFSGLQFPNYSSELNVNALELDDSALYLCASSPPVRGFVNNEQFFGPGTRLTVL.